This TCR beta chain originates from a study of cytomegalovirus exposure and HLA in healthy donors (dated by TCRdb to about 2017). With respect to the entire study: In an earlier analysis of fewer than 750 of the donors, around 300 Gb of sequence data and 100 million or so unique TCR beta sequences from 180 million or so T cells were reported. High-throughput TCR immunosequencing, statistical association of individual TCRs with disease status, and machine learning were combined to predict cytomegalovirus infection status. A later analysis re-examined previously published TCR beta repertoires from hundreds of donors and added high-resolution HLA genotyping to investigate patterns of TCR occurrence. On average, around 230,000 unique TCR beta nucleotide sequences were sequenced per donor among several hundred genotyped donors of the cohort, with around 19% of those sequences being non-productive. The study was designed to test whether signatures of past pathogen exposure could be identified by cataloging public T cell receptors. The study profiled the T cell repertoires of hundreds of subjects by immunosequencing and related them to cytomegalovirus serostatus. Of the roughly 400 genotyped donors, 65% to 90% fell in the genetic ancestry cluster associated with self-reported Caucasian donors. Alongside the repertoire data, information on donor age, sex, ethnicity and CMV serostatus was compiled. In a later genetic analysis, genome-wide SNP genotypes for about three fifths of the roughly 670 donors were used, and that subset was treated as a discovery cohort. All discovery cohort repertoires had been generated on a single sequencing platform. About five DR-DQ haplotypes were treated as single units for association and clustering because of strong linkage in the cohort. An earlier analysis of some 500 of the donors used high-throughput TCR beta sequencing to judge whether each TCR beta V gene segment behaved as functional or pseudogenic. The number of donors typed differed by locus, with 629-630 for A, B, C, DRB1 and DQB1, roughly 520 for DQA1, approximately 580 for DPA1, and approximately 470 for DPB1. The later analysis used no new phenotypic data to find candidate immune exposures, relying instead on TCR beta sequences and their occurrence across donors. Roughly 300 gigabases of sequencing data and 70 million to 100 million unique TCR sequences were included in an early release covering 550 to 650 HLA-typed donors. Along with the roughly 710-subject first cohort, a separate validation cohort of over a hundred different subjects was used. HLA typing covered class I and class II loci at four-digit resolution. Overall study results and their limits: In a later analysis, most CMV-associated TCR beta chains were found to appear HLA-restricted, with HLA associations seemingly driven largely by CMV exposure. Because counts were too low, some 16 rarely observed V segments, including chromosome 9 orphons, were excluded from the earlier analysis of some 540 of the donors. A cluster of highly shared sequence variants was judged likely to represent a technical artifact of the sequencing pipeline. The classifier was reported to diagnose cytomegalovirus status with high specificity and sensitivity in both the original and validation cohorts. Sequencing depth was assumed to be roughly uniform across donors in the presence/absence analyses, though that assumption may not hold. When HLA alleles, especially DR and DQ, strongly co-occurred, TCR associations were difficult to assign to individual alleles. Some IMGT-functional V segments, including TRBV6-2 and TRBV6-3, could not be distinguished by the 87-base-pair reads and were therefore excluded. A further reported finding was that TCR beta sequences accurately predicted the HLA-A and HLA-B alleles for most subjects in the first cohort. A later analysis associated about 18,000 TCR beta sequences with specific HLA alleles at a false discovery rate of 0.05. The study listed 150 to 200 TCR beta chains as associated with cytomegalovirus. The cohort was sequenced for TCR beta chains only, and without alpha or paired-chain data the features that could be detected were limited. A later analysis found that TCR association rates varied across HLA loci, with DRB1 alleles showing the most associated TCRs and HLA-C alleles the fewest. Compared with the approximately 710-donor mean, donors in an Asian-associated ancestry cluster had fewer N-insertions in productive TCRs, according to a later genetic analysis. According to the authors, the approach could potentially be generalized to other disease states and immunological phenotypes. Most TCR sequences were observed very rarely across donors, whereas some public TCRs were present in many individuals. Several of the top co-occurrence clusters appeared to be linked to parvovirus B19, influenza, CMV and Epstein-Barr virus, according to a later analysis. HLA typing was unavailable for some donors at each locus, so association tests used only the typed subset. A later genetic analysis associated a missense DCLRE1C variant with V-gene and J-gene trimming of TCR beta chains, and an independent cohort replicated the association. Immune exposure information for the cohort was limited to CMV serostatus. Correlated functional status among segregating V segments might reflect linkage disequilibrium, but an unknown experimental factor could not be ruled out. Compared with equally common non-associated chains, HLA-associated TCR beta chains in a later analysis were more clonally expanded and had lower generation probabilities. In vitro tests confirmed that three of the cytomegalovirus-associated TCR beta chains recognize cytomegalovirus antigens. In an earlier analysis of some 540 of the donors, most TCR beta V segments appeared in productive rearrangements about 87% or about 30% of the time, broadly matching IMGT annotations.

As concerns this clone: The target of this receptor is not known. Base quality data are lacking; no much larger clone is found one base away.

The cohort consisted of 666 healthy bone marrow donors. At the time of sampling, all cohort members were nominally healthy, though unrecorded immune exposures were likely present. The donor was CMV seronegative and belonged to the group of 350 to 400 seronegative cohort members. A peripheral blood sample was provided by each donor, and peripheral blood mononuclear cells were used for TCR beta sequencing. The Qiagen DNeasy Blood Extraction Kit was used to extract genomic DNA from the blood cell samples. Spanning cysteine to phenylalanine, the CDR3 consists of 18 amino acids. The CDR3 DNA has 54 bases and is translated from base 1. The library was prepared using the immunoSEQ multiplex PCR assay. The multiplex PCR relied on a mix of 60 forward primers for TCR Vbeta segments and 13 reverse primers for TCR Jbeta segments. A multiplex PCR assay on genomic DNA amplified the CDR3 region of rearranged TCR beta genes. On the Illumina HiSeq System, the amplified TCR beta libraries were sequenced as 87-base-pair reads. The published analysis was carried out like this. A later analysis tallied 75 million to 95 million unique TCR beta chains across the 610 or so repertoires, and approximately 12 million of those chains were shared by two or more donors. A nearest-neighbor algorithm error-corrected the raw reads and collapsed the reads into unique sequences, merging closely related sequences to remove PCR and sequencing errors. Alignment of CDR3 sequences to IMGT reference sequences was used to assign V, D and J gene segments. For a sequence to be retained, a match of at least six nucleotides to both a V gene segment and a J gene segment was required. A rearrangement was called productive if the CDR3 had no stop codons and remained in frame with V and J, and every other rearrangement was called non-productive. Following IMGT convention, CDR3 was defined as the stretch from the second conserved V-encoded cysteine up to the conserved J-encoded phenylalanine. Sequences without an unambiguous match to a single V gene segment were excluded from the earlier analysis of 450 to 650 of the donors. An earlier analysis of 550 to 650 of the donors classified V segments as functional when productive rearrangements were above 56.7% and as segregating when the standard deviation between donors was above 5%. To diagnose cytomegalovirus status from the catalog of TCR beta chain sequences, a statistical classification framework was built. V and J gene assignment, in a later analysis, came from comparing TCR nucleotide sequences with IMGT/GENE-DB human TR gene sequences. A later analysis assigned CDR3 sequences and most-parsimonious VDJ recombination scenarios with the TCRdist pipeline. A later analysis defined each TCR beta chain by its CDR3 amino acid sequence plus V-gene family, and excluded reads lacking a unique V-gene family. As a way to deal with suspected cross-contamination and a sequencing artifact, a later analysis dropped approximately 590 nucleotide sequences that were highly shared and had low generation probability. For each public chain, a later analysis derived a clonal expansion index from normalized ranks of inferred template counts within each repertoire. In a later analysis, generation probabilities were computed using a VDJ recombination model fitted to out-of-frame rearrangements, and the results were checked against IGoR. In a later analysis, hypergeometric tests were used to score TCR-TCR, TCR-HLA and TCR-CMV co-occurrence, with a repertoire-size bias correction applied to TCR pairs. False discovery rates were estimated in a later analysis by permuting HLA or CMV assignments 20 times. In a later analysis, co-occurring TCRs were grouped using DBSCAN, with TCRdist sequence similarity added in when clustering inside HLA-allele-positive subsets. Co-occurrence clustering excluded repertoires with fewer than 30,000 or more than 120,000 public chains, plus five with anomalous nucleotide sharing. TCRdb retrieved this table from immuneACCESS and kept in-frame rearrangements only. Not all clones are present; in checked studies, unresolved V genes account for under half, and no reason is known for the remainder. Clonal size and the V and J genes are those of that table, whereas D and trimming came from the DNA. Recorded for this sample are 80,000 to 95,000 clones; roughly two thirds of them occurred a single time. The ten largest clones add up to under 8% of the sample.

The chain links TRBV21-1 with TRBJ2-2; the table's D call, TRBD2, has no DNA check behind it. TRBV21-1 counts as a pseudogene. The receptor was derived from a woman aged 25 to 39 in good health and CMV-seronegative. Sequencing was done on a sample of PBMCs. This receptor carries the CDR3 CASSKVWSGSPNTGELFF. The sequenced DNA: TGTGCCAGCAGCAAAGTTTGGAGCGGGAGTCCAAACACCGGGGAGCTGTTTTTT.